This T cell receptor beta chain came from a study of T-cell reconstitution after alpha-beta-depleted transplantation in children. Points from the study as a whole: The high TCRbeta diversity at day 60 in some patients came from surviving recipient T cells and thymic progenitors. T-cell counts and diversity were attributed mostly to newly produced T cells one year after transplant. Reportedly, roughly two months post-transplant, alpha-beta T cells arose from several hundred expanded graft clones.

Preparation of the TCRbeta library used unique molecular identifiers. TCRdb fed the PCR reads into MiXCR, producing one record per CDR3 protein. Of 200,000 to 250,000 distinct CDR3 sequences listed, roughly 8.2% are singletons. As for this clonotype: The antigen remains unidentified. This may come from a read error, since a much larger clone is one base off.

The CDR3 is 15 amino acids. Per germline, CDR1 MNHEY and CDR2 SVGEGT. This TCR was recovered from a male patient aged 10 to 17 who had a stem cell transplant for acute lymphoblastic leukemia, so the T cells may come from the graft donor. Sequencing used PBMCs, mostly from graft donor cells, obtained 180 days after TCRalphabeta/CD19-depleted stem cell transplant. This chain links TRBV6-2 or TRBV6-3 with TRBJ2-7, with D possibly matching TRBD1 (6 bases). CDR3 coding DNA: TGTGCCAGCAGTTACGGGGACATAGGCGACTACGAGCTGTACTTC. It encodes CASSYGDIGDYELYF.